This TCR beta chain came from a study of blood T cell repertoires in COVID-19. As for the study in general: T cells, B-cell-depleted T cells, or PBMCs supplied cDNA or gDNA.

Germline CDR1 is SGHDT and CDR2 is YYEEEE. The CDR3 extends over 16 amino acids. Trimming pared 0 bases from V and 3 bases from J, leaving 15 bases between. Sequencing used immunoSEQ multiplex PCR; TCRdb keeps in-frame clones, though not all of them. The repertoire holds roughly 390,000 clones, with approximately 87% as singletons. Material: peripheral blood. The chain uses TRBV5-6 and TRBJ1-1; D may be TRBD1 (5 bases). The origin of this receptor is a woman in her thirties with COVID-19, enrolled during active disease. In nucleotides, the CDR3 is TGTGCCAGCAGCTTGGTGGAGGGACTGAGGGACACTGAAGCTTTCTTT. Protein product: CASSLVEGLRDTEAFF.